This TCR beta chain was captured by sequencing in a study of T cells after yellow fever vaccination. On the study more broadly: The authors prepared low-cell-number fractions using SMART-Seq v4 Ultra Low Input.

Whole-study results and caveats: At about 97% for CD4 and just over 85% for CD8, most primary-vaccination clones showed up again after the booster. Weaker overall was a secondary response that nonetheless peaked faster, on day 5 versus 15. Abundant clonotypes from the bulk population could have been carried over as contaminants into FACS-sorted repertoires.

This clonotype was detected ten times or more. Its antigen remains unknown. MiXCR, run by TCRdb on the 5' RACE reads, gives a single entry per CDR3 protein. This table holds some 320,000 distinct CDR3 sequences, 3.5% to 5% found once. Germline CDR1 DFQATT, CDR2 SNEGSKA (reference sequence). The junction had 3 bases not matched to a gene; V was cut back by 5 bases and J by 0 bases. The CDR3 is 13 residues long. This sequence joins TRBV20-1 and TRBJ1-2, with 7 bases lining up with TRBD1. Sequencing was performed on PBMCs, taken 15 days after the yellow fever booster vaccination. The receptor was isolated from a man younger than 35 who received the YFV17D yellow fever vaccine. Here the CDR3 reads CSAPGQANYGYTF. As DNA, the CDR3 is TGCAGTGCTCCCGGACAGGCTAACTATGGCTACACCTTC.